A selection of T cell receptor beta chains follows, all from one sample in a study of cytotoxic CD8 clonotypes in ibrutinib-treated CLL. Some clones are missing from TCRdb's copy, which holds only in-frame ones; the method was immunoSEQ multiplex PCR. The repertoire holds more than 30,000 clones, with approximately 69% as singletons. This sample comprised PBMCs, obtained before ibrutinib treatment. Receptors originate from a human donor with chronic lymphocytic leukemia. Each CDR3 is given with its conserved first and last residue. Each record gives: J gene, V gene, D gene, clone size, CDR3 DNA, CDR3 protein. D genes are given only for firm matches. Size values are once, few and many counts, or a class for expanded clones, and some rows have none.

TRBJ1-5	TRBV29-1	TRBD1	-	TGCAGCGCGGGATCCGGGACAGGGGGTCAGCCCCAGCATTTT	CSAGSGTGGQPQHF
TRBJ2-7	TRBV27	-	-	TGTGCCAGCAGTTTACGGTCGAGCTCCTACGAGCAGTACTTC	CASSLRSSSYEQYF
TRBJ2-2	TRBV18	-	few	TGTGCCAGCTCACCCAGCCTCGCGAACACCGGGGAGCTGTTTTTT	CASSPSLANTGELFF
TRBJ1-5	TRBV7-2	-	-	TGTGCCAGCAGCTCCCTGGGTCCCAATCAGCCCCAGCATTTT	CASSSLGPNQPQHF
TRBJ2-7	TRBV15	-	-	TGTGCCACCAGCAGAGTTGGGGGAAACTACGAGCAGTACTTC	CATSRVGGNYEQYF
TRBJ2-7	TRBV7-9	-	-	TGTGCCAGCAGCTTAGCGGGAGTGACCTACGAGCAGTACTTC	CASSLAGVTYEQYF
TRBJ2-7	TRBV29-1	-	-	TGCAGCGTCGCCCACTACGAGCAGTACTTC	CSVAHYEQYF
TRBJ2-5	TRBV4-2	TRBD2	-	TGTGCCAGCAGCCAAGGGACTAGTCTGGGAGAGACCCAGTACTTC	CASSQGTSLGETQYF
TRBJ1-2	TRBV11-2	-	-	TGTGCCAGCAGCTTAGCGGGGGTTCGCTATGGCTACACCTTC	CASSLAGVRYGYTF
TRBJ1-2	TRBV5-1	TRBD1	few	TGCGCCAGCAGCCCTGGGACAGGGGAAGGCTACACCTTC	CASSPGTGEGYTF
TRBJ2-7	TRBV5-1	TRBD1	-	TGCGCCAGCCACCTCTGGACAGGGCCCGAGCACGAGCAGTACTTC	CASHLWTGPEHEQYF
TRBJ2-7	TRBV30	TRBD2	-	TGTGCCTGGAGTGTACACTCCAGCGGGGTCTACGAGCAGTACTTC	CAWSVHSSGVYEQYF
TRBJ1-1	TRBV28	-	-	TGTGCCAGCAGTTTATTCATAGGAGGGGGGAACACTGAAGCTTTCTTT	CASSLFIGGGNTEAFF
TRBJ1-2	TRBV15	TRBD1	-	TGTGCCACCAGCAGAGCGGGACAGGGTAACTATGGCTACACCTTC	CATSRAGQGNYGYTF
TRBJ1-1	TRBV19	-	-	TGTGCCAGTAGTGTAGGACAGCAGAACACTGAAGCTTTCTTT	CASSVGQQNTEAFF
TRBJ1-1	TRBV7-2	-	few	TGTGCCAGCAGCTTAGATGCAGCAGTGAACACTGAAGCTTTCTTT	CASSLDAAVNTEAFF